This TCR beta chain was identified in a study of prognosis after radiotherapy for stage I lung cancer. Study overall: Between early 2018 and January 2019, patients with stage I non-small cell lung cancer were enrolled. Over twelve of the patients were found to have newly diagnosed primary stage I lung tumors, and four or five were living with oligometastatic NSCLC after surgical resection of the primary tumor. The patient group included nobody who received concurrent therapy with stereotactic body radiotherapy. General study results and limits: Tumor specificity of expanded TCR clones went undetermined.

By two-round multiplex PCR, the TCR beta CDR3 was amplified from genomic DNA. Used in first-round PCR were primers specific to each TRBV and TRBJ gene. TCRdb itself ran the multiplex PCR reads through MiXCR, one entry per CDR3 protein. The data hold about 15,000 distinct CDR3 sequences, with 55% to 60% observed a single time. As regards this clonotype: The antigen is not known.

With 2 bases clipped from V and 6 bases from J, the junction kept 11 bases outside the gene matches. Germline lookup yields CDR1 MNHNS and CDR2 SASEGT. This CDR3 is 16 amino acids long. The clonotype originates from a donor at least 50 years old with non-small cell lung cancer. The sequenced sample was PBMCs, obtained before or after stereotactic body radiation therapy (not recorded which). This sequence joins TRBV6-1 and TRBJ2-3; 7 nucleotides match TRBD2. CDR3 protein: CASSESLAAGRDTQYF. The CDR3, as DNA: TGTGCCAGCAGTGAATCGCTAGCGGCAGGGAGGGATACGCAGTATTTT.